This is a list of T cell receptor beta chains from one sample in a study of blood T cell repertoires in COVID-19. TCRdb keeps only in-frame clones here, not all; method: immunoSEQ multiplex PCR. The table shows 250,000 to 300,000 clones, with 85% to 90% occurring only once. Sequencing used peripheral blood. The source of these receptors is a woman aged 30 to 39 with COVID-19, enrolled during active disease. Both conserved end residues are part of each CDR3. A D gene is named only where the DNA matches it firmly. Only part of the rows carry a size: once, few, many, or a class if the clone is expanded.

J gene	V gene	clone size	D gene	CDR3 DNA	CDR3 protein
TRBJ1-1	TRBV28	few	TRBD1	TGTGCCAGCAGCCCGACAGGGGTTTTACTGAACACTGAAGCTTTCTTT	CASSPTGVLLNTEAFF
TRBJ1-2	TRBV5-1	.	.	TGCGCCAGCAGCCTATTACAGGGTCCCAACTATGGCTACACCTTC	CASSLLQGPNYGYTF
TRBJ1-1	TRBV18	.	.	TGTGCCAGCTCACCATGGAGCGGGGGTGACGGTGAAGCTTTCTTT	CASSPWSGGDGEAFF
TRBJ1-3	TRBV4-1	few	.	TGCGCCAGCACCCACGGGGAACAGCCGGGAAACACCATATATTTT	CASTHGEQPGNTIYF
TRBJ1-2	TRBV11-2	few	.	TGTGCCAGCAGCTTAATACAGGGAGACTATGGCTACACCTTC	CASSLIQGDYGYTF
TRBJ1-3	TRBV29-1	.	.	TGCAGCGTTTCGGGGGGCTCCTCTGGAAACACCATATATTTT	CSVSGGSSGNTIYF
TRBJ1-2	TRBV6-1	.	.	TGTGCCAGCAGTGAATCCAGGGGTTTGTATGGCTACACCTTC	CASSESRGLYGYTF
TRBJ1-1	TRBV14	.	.	TGTGCCAGCAGCCAAGATAACACCCAGGGGACTGAAGCTTTCTTT	CASSQDNTQGTEAFF
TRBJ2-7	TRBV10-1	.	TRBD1	TGCGCCAGCAGTGCGGCGGGACAGGGGATCGACGAGCAGTACTTC	CASSAAGQGIDEQYF
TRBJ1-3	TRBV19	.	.	TGTGCCAGTAGTCCCCAATCAGGGTCGCCCGGAAACACCATATATTTT	CASSPQSGSPGNTIYF
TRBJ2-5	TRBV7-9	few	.	TGTGCCAGCAGTGAACTAGGGAAAGAGACCCAGTACTTC	CASSELGKETQYF
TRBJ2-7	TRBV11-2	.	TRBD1	TGTGCCAGCAGCTTGATTCCCGGGACAGTAGCCTACGAGCAGTACTTC	CASSLIPGTVAYEQYF
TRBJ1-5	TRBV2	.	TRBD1	TGTGCCAGCAGAACGACAGGGCCCAATCAGCCCCAGCATTTT	CASRTTGPNQPQHF
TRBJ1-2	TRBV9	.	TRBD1	TGTGCCAGCAGCGAACAGGGGAATGGCGGCTACACCTTC	CASSEQGNGGYTF
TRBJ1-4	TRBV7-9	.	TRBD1	TGTGCCAGCAGCCCAGGGTTGGACAGGGGGGAAGAAAAACTGTTTTTT	CASSPGLDRGEEKLFF
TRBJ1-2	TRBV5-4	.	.	TGTGCCAGCAGCCCCGGCGGGGGGCTGAGGTATGGCTACACCTTC	CASSPGGGLRYGYTF
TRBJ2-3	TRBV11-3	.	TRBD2	TGTGCCAGCAGCTTAGCGGTCACCCAACGGGGACTAACAGATACGCAGTATTTT	CASSLAVTQRGLTDTQYF
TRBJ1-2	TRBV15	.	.	TGTGCCACCAGCAGTCCCGGACAGCCCGTCGATGGCTACACCTTC	CATSSPGQPVDGYTF
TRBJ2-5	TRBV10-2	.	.	TGCGCCAGCAGTGTAGGAGGAACTCGGGGAGAGACCCAGTACTTC	CASSVGGTRGETQYF
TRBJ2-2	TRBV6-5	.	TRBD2	TGTGCCAGCAGGGGAGGGGCGAACACCGGGGAGCTGTTTTTT	CASRGGANTGELFF
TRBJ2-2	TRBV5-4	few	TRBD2	TGTGCCAGCAGCCCCACGGGGAGGGGAGGAATCACCGGGGAGCTGTTTTTT	CASSPTGRGGITGELFF
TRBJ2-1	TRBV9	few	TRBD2	TGTGCCAGCAGCGTAGAAGGACTAGCGAACTCCTACAATGAGCAGTTCTTC	CASSVEGLANSYNEQFF
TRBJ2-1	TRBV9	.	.	TGTGCCAGCAGCGCCTACACTAGGGTCGAACAGTTCTTC	CASSAYTRVEQFF
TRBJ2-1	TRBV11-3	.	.	TGTGCCAGCAGCCTAGAACAGGGTTTTGGCAATGAGCAGTTCTTC	CASSLEQGFGNEQFF
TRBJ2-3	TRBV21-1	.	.	TGTGCCAGCAGCCCTCCGGGAACAAAAAGCACAGATACGCAGTATTTT	CASSPPGTKSTDTQYF
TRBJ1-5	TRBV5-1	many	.	TGCGCCAGCAGCTTGGCCGTCGGGGAGCCACAGCATTTT	CASSLAVGEPQHF
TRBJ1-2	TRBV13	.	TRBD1	TGTGCCAGCAGCTCCTCGGGACAGGGCGCTAGTGGCTACACCTTC	CASSSSGQGASGYTF
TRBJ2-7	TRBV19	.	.	TGTGCCAGTAGCGATTTGACAGCTCCCTACGAGCAGTACTTC	CASSDLTAPYEQYF
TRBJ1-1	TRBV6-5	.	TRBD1	TGTGCCACTAGAACAGGGGAGTACACTGAAGCTTTCTTT	CATRTGEYTEAFF
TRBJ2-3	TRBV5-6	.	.	TGTGCCAGCAGCTTGGGGTCGGCAGGGGTTTATACAGATACGCAGTATTTT	CASSLGSAGVYTDTQYF
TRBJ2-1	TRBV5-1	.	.	TGCGCCAGCAGCTTGAAGAGGGGGGGCCAAGATGAGCAGTTCTTC	CASSLKRGGQDEQFF